These T cell receptor beta chains were read from a single sample in a study of T cells in Graves' hyperthyroidism and ophthalmopathy. TCRdb re-called the multiplex PCR reads through MiXCR, storing one row per CDR3 protein. The table records approximately 560,000 distinct CDR3 sequences, around 14% of them present only once. Sequencing used blood. These receptors originate from a woman in her thirties with Graves' hyperthyroidism. Both conserved end residues are part of each CDR3. Fields, in order: J gene, D gene, V gene, clone size, CDR3 DNA, CDR3 protein. The D gene is left open where the match is weak. Clone size, where shown, is once, few, many, or a class for clones that have expanded.

j_call: TRBJ2-1
d_call: -
v_call: TRBV20-1
clone_size: few
cdr3_nt: TGCAGTGCAAGTCAGGGAGAGCAGTTCTTC
cdr3_aa: CSASQGEQFF

j_call: TRBJ2-6
d_call: -
v_call: TRBV29-1
clone_size: few
cdr3_nt: TGCAGCGTTGAGGTGCCGGTCTCTGGGGCCAACGTCCTGACTTTC
cdr3_aa: CSVEVPVSGANVLTF

j_call: TRBJ2-1
d_call: TRBD2
v_call: TRBV30
clone_size: many
cdr3_nt: TGTGCCCGGGATAAGGGACTAGCGATGTACAATGAGCAGTTCTTC
cdr3_aa: CARDKGLAMYNEQFF

j_call: TRBJ2-3
d_call: -
v_call: TRBV2
clone_size: many
cdr3_nt: TGTGCCAGCAGTGAGGTTTCAGGGGATAGCACAGATACGCAGTATTTT
cdr3_aa: CASSEVSGDSTDTQYF

j_call: TRBJ2-7
d_call: -
v_call: TRBV19
clone_size: many
cdr3_nt: TGTGCCAGTAGTATCGCCCCGGGCTACGAGCAGTACTTC
cdr3_aa: CASSIAPGYEQYF

j_call: TRBJ1-5
d_call: -
v_call: TRBV30
clone_size: many
cdr3_nt: TGTGCCTGGAGCCCTCAGACCGGGCAGCCCCAGCATTTT
cdr3_aa: CAWSPQTGQPQHF

j_call: TRBJ1-1
d_call: -
v_call: TRBV3-1
clone_size: many
cdr3_nt: TGTGCCAGCAGCCCCGACGTGGGGTACGGTGACACTGAAGCTTTCTTT
cdr3_aa: CASSPDVGYGDTEAFF

j_call: TRBJ1-2
d_call: TRBD1
v_call: TRBV7-9
clone_size: many
cdr3_nt: TGTGCCACCGAACTGACAGGGGGCGCGTCGGGCTACACCTTC
cdr3_aa: CATELTGGASGYTF

j_call: TRBJ2-7
d_call: TRBD1
v_call: TRBV7-9
clone_size: few
cdr3_nt: TGTGCCAGCAGCTTAGGATTCGGACAGGGATACGGCTACGAGCAGTACTTC
cdr3_aa: CASSLGFGQGYGYEQYF

j_call: TRBJ2-1
d_call: TRBD2
v_call: TRBV5-1
clone_size: -
cdr3_nt: TGCGCCAGCAGGATGTCCCGGCTTGCTCTAGCGGGAGGGCCTGGGAATGAGCAGTTCTTC
cdr3_aa: CASRMSRLALAGGPGNEQFF

j_call: TRBJ2-3
d_call: -
v_call: TRBV20-1
clone_size: many
cdr3_nt: TGCAGTGCTAGAGAGGAAAAACTAGGACCGAGCACAGATACGCAGTATTTT
cdr3_aa: CSAREEKLGPSTDTQYF

j_call: TRBJ1-4
d_call: TRBD1
v_call: TRBV7-6
clone_size: few
cdr3_nt: TGTGCCAGCAGCTTAGCGGGACAGGGGGCTGAAAAACTGTTTTTT
cdr3_aa: CASSLAGQGAEKLFF

j_call: TRBJ2-1
d_call: -
v_call: TRBV30
clone_size: many
cdr3_nt: TGTGCCTGGAGTGTACTAGGTCGGGAGCAGTTCTTC
cdr3_aa: CAWSVLGREQFF

j_call: TRBJ1-2
d_call: TRBD1
v_call: TRBV29-1
clone_size: -
cdr3_nt: TGCAGCGTTACCAGAGGGACAGGCGCTAACTATGGCTACACCTTC
cdr3_aa: CSVTRGTGANYGYTF

j_call: TRBJ2-7
d_call: -
v_call: TRBV7-9
clone_size: many
cdr3_nt: TGTGCCAGCAGCATCCCGGGTGCAGGCACCTACGAGCAGTACTTC
cdr3_aa: CASSIPGAGTYEQYF

j_call: TRBJ2-2
d_call: -
v_call: TRBV7-6
clone_size: many
cdr3_nt: TGTGCCAGCAGCTCTGGGACCCAGAACACCGGGGAGCTGTTTTTT
cdr3_aa: CASSSGTQNTGELFF

j_call: TRBJ2-1
d_call: TRBD1
v_call: TRBV12-3/TRBV12-4
clone_size: many
cdr3_nt: TGTGCCAGCAGTTTACTGGACAGGGGCAGTGAGCAGTTCTTC
cdr3_aa: CASSLLDRGSEQFF

j_call: TRBJ2-3
d_call: TRBD2
v_call: TRBV19
clone_size: -
cdr3_nt: TGTGCCAGTAGTATAGGAGCGGGATCCTCAGATACGCAGTATTTT
cdr3_aa: CASSIGAGSSDTQYF

j_call: TRBJ1-5
d_call: -
v_call: TRBV27
clone_size: many
cdr3_nt: TGTGCCAGCAGTTTATGGGGTAGGAGCAATCAGCCCCAGCATTTT
cdr3_aa: CASSLWGRSNQPQHF

j_call: TRBJ2-3
d_call: TRBD2
v_call: TRBV20-1
clone_size: many
cdr3_nt: TGCAGTGCTAGACCTCCTGGGGGGAGGGCCGCAGATACGCAGTATTTT
cdr3_aa: CSARPPGGRAADTQYF